The clone carrying this TCR beta chain was observed a few times. The data originate from a study of shared clonotypes between healthy human individuals. The assay was immunoSEQ multiplex PCR, and TCRdb's table has in-frame clones only and misses some. The table shows some 680,000 clones, with 55% to 85% occurring only once. Specimen: memory CD4+ T cells sorted from blood. Described subset: CD45RA-negative fraction. This sequence originates from a woman younger than 45 in good health.

CDR3 coding DNA: TGTGCCAGCAGCTCAAGCTATGCGGATACGCAGTATTTT. Its translation: CASSSSYADTQYF. This rearrangement joins TRBV5-4 to TRBJ2-3; no firm D call. CDR1 and CDR2 from the germline V gene are SGHNT and YYREEE (reference sequence). The V end was cut by 3 bases, the J end by 6 bases, with 11 bases between. The CDR3 consists of 13 residues. The whole variable domain, remainder taken from reference TRBV5-4 and TRBJ2-3, is ETGVTQSPTHLIKTRGQQVTLRCSSQSGHNTVSWYQQALGQGPQFIFQYYREEENGRGNFPPRFSGLQFPNYSSELNVNALELDDSALYLCASSSSYADTQYFGPGTRLTVL.